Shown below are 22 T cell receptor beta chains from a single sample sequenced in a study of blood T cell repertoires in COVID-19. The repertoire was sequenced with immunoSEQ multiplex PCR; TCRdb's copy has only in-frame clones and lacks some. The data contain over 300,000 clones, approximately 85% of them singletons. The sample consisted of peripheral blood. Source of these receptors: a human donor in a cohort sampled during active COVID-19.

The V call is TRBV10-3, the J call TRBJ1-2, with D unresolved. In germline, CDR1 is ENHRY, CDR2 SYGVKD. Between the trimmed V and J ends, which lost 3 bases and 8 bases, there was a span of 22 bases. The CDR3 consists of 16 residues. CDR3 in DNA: TGTGCCATCAGTGAAGCGGGCGGCACTGAGTCGTTCGGCTACACCTTC. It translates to CAISEAGGTESFGYTF.

The CDR3 protein is CASSRDSGGNQPQHF. Here the CDR3 DNA reads TGTGCCAGCAGCCGGGACTCTGGGGGCAATCAGCCCCAGCATTTT. The gene calls are TRBV7-2 and TRBJ1-5, with D possibly TRBD1 on 5 matching bases. V lost 5 bases to trimming and J lost 2 bases, with 13 bases between them. This CDR3 is built from 15 residues. Germline V gene lookup returns CDR1 SGHTA and CDR2 FQGNSA. Variable domain in full (rest from reference TRBV7-2 and TRBJ1-5): GAGVSQSPSNKVTEKGKDVELRCDPISGHTALYWYRQSLGQGLEFLIYFQGNSAPDKSGLPSDRFSAERTGGSVSTLTIQRTQQEDSAVYLCASSRDSGGNQPQHFGDGTRLSIL.

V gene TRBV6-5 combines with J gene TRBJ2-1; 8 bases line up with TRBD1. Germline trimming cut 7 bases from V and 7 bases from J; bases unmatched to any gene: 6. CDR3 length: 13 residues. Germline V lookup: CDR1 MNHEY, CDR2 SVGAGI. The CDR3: CASTARGRNEQFF. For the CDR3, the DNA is TGTGCCAGCACGGCCAGGGGGCGGAATGAGCAGTTCTTC.

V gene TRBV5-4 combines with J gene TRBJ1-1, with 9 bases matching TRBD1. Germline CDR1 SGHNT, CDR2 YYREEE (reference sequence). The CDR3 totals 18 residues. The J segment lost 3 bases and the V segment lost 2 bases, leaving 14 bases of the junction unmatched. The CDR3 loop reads CASSFGTGFGIRYTEAFF. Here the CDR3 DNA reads TGTGCCAGCAGCTTCGGGACAGGGTTTGGGATCCGTTACACTGAAGCTTTCTTT.

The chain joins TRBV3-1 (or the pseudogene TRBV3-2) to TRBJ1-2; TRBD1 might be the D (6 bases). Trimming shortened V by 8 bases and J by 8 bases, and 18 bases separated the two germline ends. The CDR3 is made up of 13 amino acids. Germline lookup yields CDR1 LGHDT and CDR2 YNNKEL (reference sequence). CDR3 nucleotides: TGTGCCAGCGAGGGGCCGGGACAAAGAGGCTACACCTTC. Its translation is CASEGPGQRGYTF.

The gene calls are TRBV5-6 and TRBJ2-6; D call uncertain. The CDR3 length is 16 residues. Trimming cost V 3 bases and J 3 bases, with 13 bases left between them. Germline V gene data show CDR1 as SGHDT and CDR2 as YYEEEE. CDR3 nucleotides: TGTGCCAGCAGCTCGCTATCCGCTGGTGGGGCCAACGTCCTGACTTTC. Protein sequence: CASSSLSAGGANVLTF.

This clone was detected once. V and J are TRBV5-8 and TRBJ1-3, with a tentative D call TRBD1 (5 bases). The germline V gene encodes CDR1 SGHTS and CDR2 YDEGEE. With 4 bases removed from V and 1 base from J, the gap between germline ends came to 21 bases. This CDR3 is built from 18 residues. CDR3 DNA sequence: TGTGCCAGCAGCCAAGGACATAGACAGTTAAGGTCTGGAAACACCATATATTTT. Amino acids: CASSQGHRQLRSGNTIYF. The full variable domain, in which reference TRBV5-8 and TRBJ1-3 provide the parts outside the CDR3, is EAGVTQSPTHLIKTRGQQATLRCSPISGHTSVYWYQQALGLGLQFLLWYDEGEERNRGNFPPRFSGRQFPNYSSELNVNALELEDSALYLCASSQGHRQLRSGNTIYFGEGSWLTVV.

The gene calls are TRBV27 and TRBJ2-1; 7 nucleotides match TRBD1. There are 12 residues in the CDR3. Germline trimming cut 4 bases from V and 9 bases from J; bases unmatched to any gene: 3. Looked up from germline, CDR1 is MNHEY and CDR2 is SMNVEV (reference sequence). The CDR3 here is CASSSTGSEQFF. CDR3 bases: TGTGCCAGCAGTTCGACAGGGTCTGAGCAGTTCTTC.

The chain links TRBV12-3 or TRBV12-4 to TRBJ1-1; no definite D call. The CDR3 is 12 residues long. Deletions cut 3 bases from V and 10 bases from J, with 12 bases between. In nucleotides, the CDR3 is TGTGCCAGCAGTTTCGAGCGTCCTGGAGCTTTCTTT. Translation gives CASSFERPGAFF.

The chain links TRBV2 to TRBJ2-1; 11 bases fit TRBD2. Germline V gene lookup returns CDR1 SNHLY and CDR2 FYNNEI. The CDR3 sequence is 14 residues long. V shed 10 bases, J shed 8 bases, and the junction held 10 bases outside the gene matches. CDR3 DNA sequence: TGTGCCACACAAATAGCGGGGGGGTTTGATGAGCAGTTCTTC. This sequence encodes CATQIAGGFDEQFF.

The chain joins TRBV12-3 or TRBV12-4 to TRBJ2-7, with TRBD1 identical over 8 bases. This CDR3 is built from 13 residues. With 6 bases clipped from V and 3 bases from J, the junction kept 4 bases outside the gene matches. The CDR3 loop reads CASRGTGGYEQYF. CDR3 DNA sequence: TGTGCCAGCAGGGGGACAGGAGGCTACGAGCAGTACTTC.

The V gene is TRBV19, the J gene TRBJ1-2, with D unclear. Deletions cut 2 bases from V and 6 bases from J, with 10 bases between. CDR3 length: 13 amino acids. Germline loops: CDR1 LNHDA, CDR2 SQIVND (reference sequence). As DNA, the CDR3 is TGTGCCAGTAGTATACGACTAAGTGATGGCTACACCTTC. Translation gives CASSIRLSDGYTF.

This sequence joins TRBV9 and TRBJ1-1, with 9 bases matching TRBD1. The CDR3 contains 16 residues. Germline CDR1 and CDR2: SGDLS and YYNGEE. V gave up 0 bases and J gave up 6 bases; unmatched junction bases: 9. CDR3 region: CASSVGIGQGSAEAFF. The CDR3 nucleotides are TGTGCCAGCAGCGTAGGTATTGGACAGGGGTCGGCTGAAGCTTTCTTT.

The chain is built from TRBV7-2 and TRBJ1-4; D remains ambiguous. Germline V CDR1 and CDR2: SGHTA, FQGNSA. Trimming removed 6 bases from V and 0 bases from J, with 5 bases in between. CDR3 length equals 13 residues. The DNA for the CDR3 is TGTGCCAGCAGACATGCAACTAATGAAAAACTGTTTTTT. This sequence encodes CASRHATNEKLFF.

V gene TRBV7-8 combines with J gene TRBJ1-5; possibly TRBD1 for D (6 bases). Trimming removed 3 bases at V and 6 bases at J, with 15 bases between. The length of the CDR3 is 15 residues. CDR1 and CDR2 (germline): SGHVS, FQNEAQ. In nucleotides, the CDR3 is TGTGCCAGCAGCTTTGCAGGGGTGTCGGTTCAGCCCCAGCATTTT. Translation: CASSFAGVSVQPQHF.

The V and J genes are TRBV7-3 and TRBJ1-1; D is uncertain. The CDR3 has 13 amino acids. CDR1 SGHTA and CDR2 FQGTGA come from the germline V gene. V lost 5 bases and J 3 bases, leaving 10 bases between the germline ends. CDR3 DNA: TGTGCCAGCAGCACGGAGATGGACACTGAAGCTTTCTTT. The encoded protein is CASSTEMDTEAFF.

CDR3 sequence reads: CASSLSFGTGYGYTF. CDR3 in DNA: TGTGCCAGCAGCCTGTCATTTGGGACAGGCTATGGCTACACCTTC. This rearrangement joins TRBV3-1 (or the pseudogene TRBV3-2) to TRBJ1-2, with 8 bases identical to TRBD1. The V segment lost 4 bases and the J segment 4 bases; nucleotides outside the gene matches: 8. The germline gives CDR1 LGHDT, CDR2 YNNKEL (reference sequence). The CDR3 has 15 amino acids.

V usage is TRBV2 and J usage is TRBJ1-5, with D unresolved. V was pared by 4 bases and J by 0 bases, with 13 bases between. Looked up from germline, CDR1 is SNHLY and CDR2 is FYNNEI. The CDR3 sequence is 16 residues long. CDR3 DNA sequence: TGTGCCAGCAGTGTAACGACACCCTATAGCAATCAGCCCCAGCATTTT. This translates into CASSVTTPYSNQPQHF.

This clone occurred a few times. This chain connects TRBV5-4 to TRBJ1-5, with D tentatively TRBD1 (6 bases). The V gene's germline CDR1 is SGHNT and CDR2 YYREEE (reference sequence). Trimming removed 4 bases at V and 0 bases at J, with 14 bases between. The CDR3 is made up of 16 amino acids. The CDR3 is CASSLRTAYSNQPQHF. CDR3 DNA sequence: TGTGCCAGCAGCCTGAGGACAGCCTATAGCAATCAGCCCCAGCATTTT. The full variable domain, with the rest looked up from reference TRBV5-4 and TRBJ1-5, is ETGVTQSPTHLIKTRGQQVTLRCSSQSGHNTVSWYQQALGQGPQFIFQYYREEENGRGNFPPRFSGLQFPNYSSELNVNALELDDSALYLCASSLRTAYSNQPQHFGDGTRLSIL.

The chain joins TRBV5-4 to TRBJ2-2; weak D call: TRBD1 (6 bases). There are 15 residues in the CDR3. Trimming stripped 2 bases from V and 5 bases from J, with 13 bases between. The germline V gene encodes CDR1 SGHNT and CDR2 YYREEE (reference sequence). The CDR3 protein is CASSLQGYGTGELFF. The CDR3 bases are TGTGCCAGCAGCTTACAGGGCTATGGGACCGGGGAGCTGTTTTTT.

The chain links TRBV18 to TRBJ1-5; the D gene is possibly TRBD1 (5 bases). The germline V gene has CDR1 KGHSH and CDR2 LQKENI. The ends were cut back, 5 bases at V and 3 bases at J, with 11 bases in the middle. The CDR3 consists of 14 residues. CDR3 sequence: CASSTDRDNQPQHF. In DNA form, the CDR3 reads TGTGCCAGCTCAACTGACAGAGACAATCAGCCCCAGCATTTT.

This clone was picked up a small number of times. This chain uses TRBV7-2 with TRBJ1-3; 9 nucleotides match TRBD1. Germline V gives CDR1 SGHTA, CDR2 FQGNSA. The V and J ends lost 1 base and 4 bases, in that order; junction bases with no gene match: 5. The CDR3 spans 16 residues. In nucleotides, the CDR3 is TGTGCCAGCAGCTTAGGGGACAGGGCCGGGGGAAACACCATATATTTT. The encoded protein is CASSLGDRAGGNTIYF.